This TCR beta chain was identified in a study of CD8 T cells in Susac syndrome. The overall study: At the time their blood was drawn, patients with Susac syndrome were either therapy-naive, on corticosteroids (with some of them also receiving intravenous immunoglobulin), or on intravenous immunoglobulin alone.

TCR beta was sequenced from blood CD8+ and CD4+ T cells. As judged by recently defined diagnostic criteria, patients with Susac syndrome had definite or probable disease. Through negative isolation, CD4+ and CD8+ T cells were obtained, while TEMRA cells were enriched using FACS. This clonotype was counted a single time. With V trimmed by 1 base and J by 5 bases, 5 bases remained unmatched. CDR1 is MGHDK, CDR2 SYGVNS, per germline. This CDR3 region has 15 residues. With random hexamers, about 0.45 to 1 ug RNA was reverse transcribed. Each CDR3 protein is one row after TCRdb ran MiXCR on the immunoSEQ multiplex PCR reads. The data hold around 130,000 distinct CDR3 sequences, with nearly 96% observed a single time.

The chain joins TRBV25-1 to TRBJ1-5, with 7 bases that match TRBD1. The material sequenced was CD4+ T cells from PBMCs. This sequence originates from a human donor with Susac syndrome. CDR3 nucleotides: TGTGCCAGCAGTGAATCGGGGACAGCCGATCAGCCCCAGCATTTT. It specifies CASSESGTADQPQHF.